The 28 T cell receptor beta chains below all came from one sample that was sequenced in a study of cytomegalovirus exposure and HLA in healthy donors. The PCR contained 60 Vbeta and 13 Jbeta primers. The protocol was immunoSEQ multiplex PCR, while the TCRdb copy is restricted to in-frame clones and leaves out a portion. The sample lists fewer than 250,000 clones, roughly 80% seen once, with roughly 5.5% in the top ten. The sequenced material came from PBMCs. All receptors derive from a man aged 35 to 55 in good health and CMV-seropositive.

The chain's CDR3 is CASSQEWGQINTEAFF. The CDR3, as DNA: TGTGCCAGCAGCCAAGAATGGGGGCAGATCAACACTGAAGCTTTCTTT. The V and J genes are TRBV14 and TRBJ1-1; tentative D call: TRBD1 (6 bases). The CDR3 runs to 16 residues. Looked up from germline, CDR1 is SGHDN and CDR2 is FVKESK. The V end lost 0 bases, the J end lost 2 bases, and 13 bases lay between the germline ends. Combining the CDR3 with reference TRBV14 and TRBJ1-1 gives the whole variable domain EAGVTQFPSHSVIEKGQTVTLRCDPISGHDNLYWYRRVMGKEIKFLLHFVKESKQDESGMPNNRFLAERTGGTYSTLKVQPAELEDSGVYFCASSQEWGQINTEAFFGQGTRLTVV.

The chain employs TRBV11-3 and TRBJ1-1, with D perhaps matching TRBD1 (5 bases). Germline CDR1 and CDR2: SGHNT and YENEEA. The CDR3 has 13 residues. V was clipped by 2 bases and J by 5 bases, with 9 bases between them. Here the CDR3 DNA reads TGTGCCAGCAGCTTAAGGGGTGAAACTGAAGCTTTCTTT. The encoded protein is CASSLRGETEAFF.

The chain links TRBV10-3 to TRBJ1-1, with 9 bases lining up with TRBD1. V was pared by 10 bases and J by 4 bases, with 10 bases of the junction left unmatched. The CDR3 totals 14 residues. CDR1 ENHRY and CDR2 SYGVKD come from the germline V gene. CDR3 protein: CATGRGDRATEAFF. The CDR3 DNA follows: TGTGCCACCGGAAGGGGGGACAGGGCCACTGAAGCTTTCTTT.

V gene TRBV5-1 combines with J gene TRBJ1-2; D might be TRBD1 (5 bases). Trimming took 4 bases from V and 4 from J, leaving 14 bases between them. CDR1 is SGHRS and CDR2 is YFSETQ in the germline V gene. This CDR3 is built from 14 residues. The CDR3 sequence: CASSPREGPYGYTF. CDR3 nucleotide sequence: TGCGCCAGCAGCCCCCGGGAGGGGCCCTATGGCTACACCTTC.

A word on this clone: One junction end does not reproduce the germline sequence, and a read error may be involved. This CDR3 is also generated by other DNA sequences in the sample. This chain joins TRBV15 and TRBJ1-2, with D possibly matching TRBD1 (5 bases). CDR3 length equals 14 residues. The germline CDR1 and CDR2 sequences are LNHNV and YYDKDF (reference sequence). The CDR3 sequence: CATSRDGAARGYTF. The DNA of the CDR3 is TGCGCCACCAGCAGAGATGGGGCAGCTCGCGGCTACACCTTC.

J is TRBJ2-5 and V is TRBV14, with 9 nucleotides matching TRBD1. The trim removed 1 base at V and 6 bases at J, leaving 6 bases unmatched. Germline CDR1 and CDR2: SGHDN and FVKESK. There are 15 residues in the CDR3. The CDR3 is CASSQVSTGGQTQYF. In nucleotides, the CDR3 is TGTGCCAGCAGCCAAGTTTCGACAGGGGGACAGACCCAGTACTTC.

The chain combines TRBV10-1 with TRBJ1-2, with 8 bases that match TRBD1. Germline V lookup: CDR1 WNHNN, CDR2 SYGVQD (reference sequence). The J segment lost 3 bases and the V segment lost 5 bases, leaving 2 bases of the junction unmatched. The CDR3 runs to 13 residues. CDR3 in DNA: TGCGCCAGCAGTCCGGACAGGGACTATGGCTACACCTTC. Translation: CASSPDRDYGYTF.

About this clone itself: One end of the junction is discordant with germline, which a read error may explain. The chain carries TRBV7-6 and TRBJ2-5; TRBD1 is a possible D gene (6 bases). The CDR3 sequence is 17 residues long. Germline CDR1 and CDR2: SGHVS and FNYEAQ. The CDR3 DNA sequence: TGTGCCAGCAACTTAAGGCCCCAAGCAGGGGTGCAAGAGACCCAGTACTTC. Its translation is CASNLRPQAGVQETQYF.

The CDR3 loop reads CASSSPQGRDYGYTF. DNA for the CDR3: TGTGCCAGCAGCTCCCCTCAGGGTAGGGACTATGGCTACACCTTC. This rearrangement joins TRBV5-4 to TRBJ1-2; D is perhaps TRBD1 (5 bases). V was pared by 3 bases and J by 3 bases, with 15 bases between. The CDR3 covers 15 residues. Germline-derived CDR1 and CDR2 are SGHNT and YYREEE (reference sequence).

The rearrangement links TRBV4-1 to TRBJ2-2; 7 bases line up with TRBD2. J lost 2 bases, V lost 1 base, and 7 bases had no gene match. The germline V gene encodes CDR1 MGHRA and CDR2 YSYEKL. CDR3 size: 17 residues. In nucleotides, the CDR3 is TGCGCCAGCAGCCAAGTTGGGACTATCGGAAACACCGGGGAGCTGTTTTTT. It is translated as CASSQVGTIGNTGELFF.

The chain carries TRBV5-1 and TRBJ2-3; the match to TRBD2 covers 9 bases. CDR3 size: 16 residues. V was clipped by 1 base and J by 2 bases; unmatched bases: 5. Germline V gene sequence: CDR1 SGHRS, CDR2 YFSETQ. The CDR3 nucleotides are TGCGCCAGCAGCTTGAGTGGCGGGAGGGCCACAGATACGCAGTATTTT. Protein product: CASSLSGGRATDTQYF.

This chain joins TRBV7-8 and TRBJ1-5; the D is unclear. CDR3 length: 15 residues. Looked up from germline, CDR1 is SGHVS and CDR2 is FQNEAQ. V was shortened by 1 base and J by 2 bases, with 9 bases between the two germline ends. The CDR3 loop reads CASSLGRGGNQPQHF. CDR3 DNA: TGTGCCAGCAGCTTAGGGCGGGGAGGCAATCAGCCCCAGCATTTT.

The rearrangement joins TRBV5-8 to TRBJ2-1, with 7 nucleotides matching TRBD1. CDR1 and CDR2 (germline): SGHTS, YDEGEE. Trimming removed 2 bases from V and 2 bases from J; junction bases left unmatched: 4. The CDR3 has 15 amino acids. The CDR3 is CASSFRTGTYNEQFF. CDR3 nucleotides: TGTGCCAGCAGCTTTCGGACAGGTACCTACAATGAGCAGTTCTTC.

The chain is built from TRBV19 and TRBJ1-1; D is ambiguous. Trimming took off 3 bases at V and 1 base at J, with 6 bases between the two ends. The V gene's germline CDR1 is LNHDA and CDR2 SQIVND (reference sequence). The CDR3 is 13 amino acids. CDR3 DNA sequence: TGTGCCAGTAGTATTTCCCAGAACACTGAAGCTTTCTTT. It encodes CASSISQNTEAFF. The entire variable domain, with the rest obtained from reference TRBV19 and TRBJ1-1, is as follows: DGGITQSPKYLFRKEGQNVTLSCEQNLNHDAMYWYRQDPGQGLRLIYYSQIVNDFQKGDIAEGYSVSREKKESFPLTVTSAQKNPTAFYLCASSISQNTEAFFGQGTRLTVV.

The V gene is TRBV6-5, the J gene TRBJ1-3; weak D call: TRBD1 (5 bases). CDR3 length: 13 residues. The germline gives CDR1 MNHEY, CDR2 SVGAGI. Trimming left V 5 bases short and J 0 bases short, with 5 bases between. CDR3 region: CASSQGSGNTIYF. In DNA, the CDR3 is TGTGCCAGCAGTCAGGGCTCTGGAAACACCATATATTTT.

The rearrangement links TRBV5-6 to TRBJ2-7, with TRBD2 identical over 9 bases. This CDR3 has 14 residues. CDR1 is SGHDT and CDR2 is YYEEEE in the germline V gene. The V gene end was trimmed by 1 base and the J gene end by 7 bases; junction bases not matched to a gene: 6. CDR3 DNA sequence: TGTGCCAGCAGCTTGAGCGGGAGGTCGGAAGAGCAGTACTTC. Its translation is CASSLSGRSEEQYF.

V is TRBV27 and J is TRBJ2-7, with TRBD1 identical over 7 bases. The germline V gene encodes CDR1 MNHEY and CDR2 SMNVEV (reference sequence). Trimming at V came to 4 bases and at J to 2 bases, leaving 8 bases not matched to a gene. The CDR3 has 15 residues. The chain's CDR3 is CASSSGTVAPYEQYF. The CDR3 nucleotides read TGTGCCAGCAGTTCCGGGACAGTGGCCCCCTACGAGCAGTACTTC.

The chain uses TRBV29-1 and TRBJ2-3; D gene ambiguous. Deletions cut 4 bases from V and 2 bases from J, with 16 bases between. This CDR3 region has 15 residues. CDR1 SQVTM and CDR2 ANQGSEA come from the germline V gene. CDR3 protein: CSVGGFERYTDTQYF. The CDR3 region has the DNA TGCAGCGTTGGAGGTTTTGAGCGCTACACAGATACGCAGTATTTT.

The gene calls are TRBV29-1 and TRBJ1-1, with D perhaps TRBD1 (5 bases). CDR3 length equals 12 residues. Per germline, CDR1 SQVTM and CDR2 ANQGSEA. V lost 4 bases and J 8 bases, leaving 14 bases between the germline ends. CDR3 sequence: CSVAVARGEAFF. The CDR3, as DNA: TGCAGCGTTGCCGTAGCCCGGGGGGAAGCTTTCTTT.

This sequence joins TRBV2 and TRBJ1-1; TRBD1 matches at 8 bases. Germline-derived CDR1 and CDR2 are SNHLY and FYNNEI. This CDR3 has 14 amino acids. The junction had 7 bases not matched to a gene; V was cut back by 6 bases and J by 4 bases. CDR3 nucleotide sequence: TGTGCCAGCAGACCCGACAGGGGAGGCACTGAAGCTTTCTTT. Translating it yields CASRPDRGGTEAFF.

The rearrangement uses TRBV5-1 and TRBJ2-1, with TRBD2 matching over 7 bases. Germline trimming cut 4 bases from V and 1 base from J; bases unmatched to any gene: 11. There are 17 residues in the CDR3. Germline V gene lookup returns CDR1 SGHRS and CDR2 YFSETQ. Here the CDR3 reads CASSPRPSGASYNEQFF. DNA for the CDR3: TGCGCCAGCAGCCCCCGTCCTAGCGGAGCATCCTACAATGAGCAGTTCTTC.

The genes are TRBV7-9 and TRBJ2-5; 9 bases map to TRBD2. V gave up 0 bases and J gave up 7 bases; unmatched junction bases: 3. This CDR3 contains 14 residues. Germline values: CDR1 SEHNR, CDR2 FQNEAQ (reference sequence). CDR3 residues: CASSLAASGMTQYF. In nucleotides, the CDR3 is TGTGCCAGCAGCTTAGCGGCTAGCGGGATGACCCAGTACTTC.

V and J are TRBV5-1 and TRBJ2-5; D gene uncertain. The CDR3 contains 15 residues. Looked up from germline, CDR1 is SGHRS and CDR2 is YFSETQ. V was clipped by 0 bases and J by 1 base, with 10 bases between them. In nucleotides, the CDR3 is TGCGCCAGCAGCTTGGTTTCCGGTCCCCAAGAGACCCAGTACTTC. It is translated as CASSLVSGPQETQYF.

The rearrangement links TRBV5-6 to TRBJ2-1, with 14 bases lining up with TRBD2. After removal of 4 bases from V and 15 bases from J, the junction contained 6 bases not matched to a gene. The CDR3 extends over 13 amino acids. In germline, CDR1 is SGHDT, CDR2 YYEEEE. The CDR3 loop is CASSEGLAGVMFF. In DNA, the CDR3 is TGTGCCAGCAGCGAGGGACTAGCGGGAGTAATGTTCTTC.

V usage is TRBV4-1 and J usage is TRBJ1-1; D remains unclear. This CDR3 spans 13 amino acids. Deletions cut 2 bases from V and 4 bases from J, with 8 bases between. The germline CDR1 and CDR2 sequences are MGHRA and YSYEKL. The CDR3 loop reads CASSQSRSTEAFF. The CDR3 region has the DNA TGCGCCAGCAGCCAAAGTCGGAGCACTGAAGCTTTCTTT.

DNA for the CDR3: TGCGCCAGCAGCATCAGACAGGGGGCAGACTATGGCTACACCTTC. Translated: CASSIRQGADYGYTF. The rearrangement uses TRBV5-1 and TRBJ1-2, with 10 bases aligning to TRBD1. The CDR3 consists of 15 residues. Germline V gene data show CDR1 as SGHRS and CDR2 as YFSETQ. Trimming removed 4 bases from V and 3 bases from J; junction bases left unmatched: 6.

This clone was counted once. The gene calls are TRBV2 and TRBJ2-1, with 16 bases matching TRBD2. This CDR3 spans 15 amino acids. Trimming removed 7 bases from V and 12 bases from J; junction bases left unmatched: 9. CDR1 SNHLY and CDR2 FYNNEI come from the germline V gene. CDR3 loop: CASNPGLAGGAGQFF. The CDR3 nucleotides are TGTGCCAGCAACCCGGGACTAGCGGGAGGGGCCGGGCAGTTCTTC.

V is TRBV7-9 and J is TRBJ1-2; tentative D call: TRBD1 (6 bases). The ends were cut back, 7 bases at V and 3 bases at J, with 18 bases in the middle. Germline CDR1 reads SEHNR; CDR2 reads FQNEAQ (reference sequence). The length of the CDR3 is 15 residues. CDR3 coding DNA: TGTGCCAGCACCCTATCGGGGGGCAAGGACTATGGCTACACCTTC. As protein: CASTLSGGKDYGYTF.